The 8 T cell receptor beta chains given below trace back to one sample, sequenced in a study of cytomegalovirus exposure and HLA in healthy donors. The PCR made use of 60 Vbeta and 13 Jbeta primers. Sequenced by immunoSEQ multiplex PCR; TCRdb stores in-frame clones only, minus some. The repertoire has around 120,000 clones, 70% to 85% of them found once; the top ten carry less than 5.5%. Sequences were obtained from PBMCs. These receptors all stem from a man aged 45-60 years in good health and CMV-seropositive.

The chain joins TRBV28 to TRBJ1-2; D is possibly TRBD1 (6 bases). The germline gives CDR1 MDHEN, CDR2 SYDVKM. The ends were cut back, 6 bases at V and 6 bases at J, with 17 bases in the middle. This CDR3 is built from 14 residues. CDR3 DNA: TGTGCCAGCAGGGCGGGGGGGCGTCAAGATGGCTACACCTTC. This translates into CASRAGGRQDGYTF.

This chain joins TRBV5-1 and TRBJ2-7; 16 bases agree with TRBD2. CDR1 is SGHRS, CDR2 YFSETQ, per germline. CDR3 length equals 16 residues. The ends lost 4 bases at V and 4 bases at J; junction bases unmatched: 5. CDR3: CASSASGLAGGYEQYF. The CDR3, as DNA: TGCGCCAGCAGCGCATCGGGACTAGCGGGAGGGTACGAGCAGTACTTC.

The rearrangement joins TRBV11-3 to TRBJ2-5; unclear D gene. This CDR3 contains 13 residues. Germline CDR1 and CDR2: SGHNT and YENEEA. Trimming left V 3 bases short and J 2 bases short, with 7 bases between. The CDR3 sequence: CASSLVEQETQYF. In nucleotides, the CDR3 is TGTGCCAGCAGCTTGGTGGAGCAAGAGACCCAGTACTTC. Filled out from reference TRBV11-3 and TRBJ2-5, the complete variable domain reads EAGVVQSPRYKIIEKKQPVAFWCNPISGHNTLYWYLQNLGQGPELLIRYENEEAVDDSQLPKDRFSAERLKGVDSTLKIQPAELGDSAVYLCASSLVEQETQYFGPGTRLLVL.

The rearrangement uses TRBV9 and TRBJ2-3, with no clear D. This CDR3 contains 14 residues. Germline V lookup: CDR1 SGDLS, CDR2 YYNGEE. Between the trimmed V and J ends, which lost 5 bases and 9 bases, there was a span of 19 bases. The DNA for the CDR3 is TGTGCCAGCAGTGCCGCCACTTCCCTGAGGACGCAGTATTTT. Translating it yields CASSAATSLRTQYF.

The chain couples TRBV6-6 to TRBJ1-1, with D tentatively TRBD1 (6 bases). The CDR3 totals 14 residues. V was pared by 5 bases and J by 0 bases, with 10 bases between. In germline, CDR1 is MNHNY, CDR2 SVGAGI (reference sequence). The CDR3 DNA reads TGTGCCAGCAGTCCCACAGGGTTGAACACTGAAGCTTTCTTT. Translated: CASSPTGLNTEAFF.

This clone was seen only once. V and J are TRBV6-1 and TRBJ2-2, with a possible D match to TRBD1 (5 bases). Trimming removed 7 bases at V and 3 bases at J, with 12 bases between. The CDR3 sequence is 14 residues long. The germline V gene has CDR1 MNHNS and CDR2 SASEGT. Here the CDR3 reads CASNLRGDTGELFF. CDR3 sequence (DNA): TGTGCCAGCAATCTAAGGGGCGACACCGGGGAGCTGTTTTTT.

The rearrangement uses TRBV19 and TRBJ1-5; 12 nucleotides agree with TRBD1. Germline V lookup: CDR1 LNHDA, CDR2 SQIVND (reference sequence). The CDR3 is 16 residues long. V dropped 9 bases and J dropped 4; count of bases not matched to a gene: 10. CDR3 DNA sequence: TGTGCCAGCGGGACAGGGGGCTTGTTTACTAATCAGCCCCAGCATTTT. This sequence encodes CASGTGGLFTNQPQHF.

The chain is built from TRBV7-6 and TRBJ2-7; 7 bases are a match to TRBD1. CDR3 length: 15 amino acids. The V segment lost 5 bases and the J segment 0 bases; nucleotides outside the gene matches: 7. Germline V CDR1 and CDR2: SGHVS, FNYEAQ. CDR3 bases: TGTGCCAGCAGCCCAACGACAGGGAGCTCCTACGAGCAGTACTTC. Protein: CASSPTTGSSYEQYF. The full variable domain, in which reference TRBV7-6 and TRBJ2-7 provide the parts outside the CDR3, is GAGVSQSPRYKVTKRGQDVALRCDPISGHVSLYWYRQALGQGPEFLTYFNYEAQQDKSGLPNDRFSAERPEGSISTLTIQRTEQRDSAMYRCASSPTTGSSYEQYFGPGTRLTVT.